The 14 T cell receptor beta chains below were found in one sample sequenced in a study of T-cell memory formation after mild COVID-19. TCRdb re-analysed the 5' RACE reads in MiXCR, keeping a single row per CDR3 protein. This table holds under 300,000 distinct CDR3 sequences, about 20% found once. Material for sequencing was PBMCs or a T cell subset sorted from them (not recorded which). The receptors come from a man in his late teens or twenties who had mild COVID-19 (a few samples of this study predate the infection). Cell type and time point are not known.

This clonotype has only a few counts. Written as DNA, the CDR3 is TGTGCCAGCAGGGACAGGGGGCTGGTTCAGCCCCAGCATTTT. Its translation: CASRDRGLVQPQHF. The V and J genes are TRBV6-2 or TRBV6-3 and TRBJ1-5; 11 bases are a match to TRBD1. V lost 6 bases and J lost 6; bases outside the gene matches: 4. The CDR3 has 14 amino acids. CDR1 and CDR2 (germline): MNHEY, SVGEGT.

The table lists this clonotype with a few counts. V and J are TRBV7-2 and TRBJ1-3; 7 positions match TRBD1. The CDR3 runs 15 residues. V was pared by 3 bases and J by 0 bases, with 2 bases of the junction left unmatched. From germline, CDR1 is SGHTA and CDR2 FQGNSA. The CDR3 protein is CASSFDRASGNTIYF. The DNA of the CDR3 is TGTGCCAGCAGCTTTGACAGGGCCTCTGGAAACACCATATATTTT.

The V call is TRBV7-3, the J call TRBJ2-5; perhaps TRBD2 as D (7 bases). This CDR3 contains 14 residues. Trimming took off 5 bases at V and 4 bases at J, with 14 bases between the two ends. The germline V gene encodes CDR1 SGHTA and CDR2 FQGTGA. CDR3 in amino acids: CASSLGGLTETQYF. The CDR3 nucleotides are TGTGCCAGCAGCCTCGGGGGGCTGACAGAGACCCAGTACTTC.

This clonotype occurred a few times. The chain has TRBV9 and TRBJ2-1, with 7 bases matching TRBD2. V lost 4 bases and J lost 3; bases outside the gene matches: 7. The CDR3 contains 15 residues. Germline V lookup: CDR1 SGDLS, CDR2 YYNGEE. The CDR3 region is CASSIGASGYNEQFF. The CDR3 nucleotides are TGTGCCAGCAGCATTGGGGCTAGCGGCTACAATGAGCAGTTCTTC.

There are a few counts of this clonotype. CDR3 DNA: TGTGCCAGCAGTAAAGAAGGGGGGGGAGACATTCAGTACTTC. This gives the protein CASSKEGGGDIQYF. J is TRBJ2-4 and V is TRBV2; D is possibly TRBD2 (7 bases). The V end lost 5 bases, the J end lost 8 bases, and 16 bases lay between the germline ends. CDR1 and CDR2 (germline): SNHLY, FYNNEI. The length of the CDR3 is 14 residues.

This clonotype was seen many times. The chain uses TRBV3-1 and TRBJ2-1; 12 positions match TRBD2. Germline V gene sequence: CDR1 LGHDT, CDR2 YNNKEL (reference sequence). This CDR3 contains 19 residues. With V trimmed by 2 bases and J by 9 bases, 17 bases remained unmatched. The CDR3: CASSQRSVGSGLAGFEQFF. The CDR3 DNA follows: TGTGCCAGCAGCCAACGAAGCGTCGGGAGCGGACTAGCGGGGTTTGAGCAGTTCTTC.

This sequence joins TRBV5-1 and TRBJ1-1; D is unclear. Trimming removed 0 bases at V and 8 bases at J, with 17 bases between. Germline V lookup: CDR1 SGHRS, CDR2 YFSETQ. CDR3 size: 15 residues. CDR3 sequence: CASSLEGRQAPEAFF. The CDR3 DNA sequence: TGCGCCAGCAGCTTGGAAGGGCGACAAGCCCCCGAAGCTTTCTTT.

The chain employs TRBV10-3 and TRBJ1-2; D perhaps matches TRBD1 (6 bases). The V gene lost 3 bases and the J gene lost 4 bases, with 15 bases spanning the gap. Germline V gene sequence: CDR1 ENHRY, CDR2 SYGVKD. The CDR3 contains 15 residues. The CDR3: CAISEAPGQLYGYTF. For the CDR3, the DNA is TGTGCCATCAGTGAAGCCCCCGGACAGCTCTATGGCTACACCTTC.

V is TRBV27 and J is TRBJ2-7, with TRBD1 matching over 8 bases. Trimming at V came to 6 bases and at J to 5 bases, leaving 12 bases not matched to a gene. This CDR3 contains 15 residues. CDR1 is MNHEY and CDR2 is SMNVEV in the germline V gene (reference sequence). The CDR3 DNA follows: TGTGCCAGCAGCCCACGGGCGGACAGGGTGCACGAGCAGTACGTC. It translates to CASSPRADRVHEQYV.

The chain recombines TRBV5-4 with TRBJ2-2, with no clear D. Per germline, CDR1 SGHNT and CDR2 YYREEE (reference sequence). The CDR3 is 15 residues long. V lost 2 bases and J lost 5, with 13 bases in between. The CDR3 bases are TGTGCCAGCAGCTTCCAGTCCCTCGGGACCGGGGAGCTGTTTTTT. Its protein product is CASSFQSLGTGELFF.

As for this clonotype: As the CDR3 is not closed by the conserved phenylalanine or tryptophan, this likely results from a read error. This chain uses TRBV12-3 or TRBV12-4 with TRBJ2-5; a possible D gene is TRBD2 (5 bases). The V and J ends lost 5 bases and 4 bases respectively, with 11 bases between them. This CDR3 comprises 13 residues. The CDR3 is CASSPGWGETQYL. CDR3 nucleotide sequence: TGTGCCAGCAGTCCGGGATGGGGAGAGACCCAGTACTTG.

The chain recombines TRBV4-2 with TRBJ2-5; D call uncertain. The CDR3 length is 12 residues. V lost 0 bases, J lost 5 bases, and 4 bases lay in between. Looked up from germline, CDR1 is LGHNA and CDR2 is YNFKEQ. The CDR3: CASSQDTETQYF. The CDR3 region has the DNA TGTGCCAGCAGCCAAGATACGGAGACCCAGTACTTC.

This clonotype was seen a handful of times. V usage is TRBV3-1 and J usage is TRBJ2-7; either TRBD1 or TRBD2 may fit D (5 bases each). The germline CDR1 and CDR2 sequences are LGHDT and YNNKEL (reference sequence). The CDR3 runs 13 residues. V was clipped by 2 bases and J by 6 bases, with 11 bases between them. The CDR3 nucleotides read TGTGCCAGCAGCCAATTTGTGGGGACCGAGCAGTACTTC. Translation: CASSQFVGTEQYF.

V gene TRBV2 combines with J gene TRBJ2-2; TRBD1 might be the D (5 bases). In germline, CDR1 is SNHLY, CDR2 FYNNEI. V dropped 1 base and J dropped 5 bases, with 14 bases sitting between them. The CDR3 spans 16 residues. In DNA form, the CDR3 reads TGTGCCAGCAGTGAAGTCAGGGTTCGGCGGACCGGGGAGCTGTTTTTT. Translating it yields CASSEVRVRRTGELFF.